Listed here are 9 T cell receptor beta chains from one sample, sequenced in a study of monozygotic twins with inflammatory bowel disease. Using the 5' RACE reads, TCRdb records one entry per CDR3 protein without DNA. Here the sample table reports fewer than 400,000 distinct CDR3 sequences. Sequences were obtained from blood. The origin of the receptors is a human donor with ulcerative colitis or Crohn's disease, or a healthy co-twin of an affected twin (not recorded which).

The chain employs TRBV6-2 or TRBV6-3 and TRBJ2-1; TCRdb proposes TRBD2, but this gene call is untestable without DNA. This CDR3 spans 14 amino acids. CDR1 and CDR2 (germline): MNHEY, SVGEGT. CDR3 protein: CASQTSGPLYEQFF.

The CDR3 spells CASAGIGDSNQPQHF. The V gene is TRBV7-2, the J gene TRBJ1-5; TCRdb calls TRBD1, which cannot be checked without DNA. Germline loops: CDR1 SGHTA, CDR2 FQGNSA. The CDR3 runs to 15 residues.

The rearrangement uses TRBV6-6 and TRBJ2-7. Germline V gene data show CDR1 as MNHNY and CDR2 as SVGAGI (reference sequence). CDR3 length: 14 amino acids. CDR3 sequence: CASRATTASSEQYF.

The rearrangement uses TRBV10-3 and TRBJ1-2; TCRdb's D call, TRBD1, is unchecked because there is no DNA. Germline CDR1 and CDR2: ENHRY and SYGVKD. CDR3 size: 12 residues. The CDR3 is CAAKGVSGGYTF.

The CDR3 loop is CASSSRPPPTLHF. This rearrangement joins TRBV7-2 to TRBJ1-6. There are 13 residues in the CDR3. Germline V CDR1 and CDR2: SGHTA, FQGNSA.

The V call is TRBV7-2, the J call TRBJ2-3. Germline lookup yields CDR1 SGHTA and CDR2 FQGNSA. The CDR3 extends over 12 amino acids. CDR3 in amino acids: CASSWPTDTQYF.

CDR3 amino acids: CASSPDLLTAYEQYF. The chain uses TRBV5-4 and TRBJ2-7; the D gene TCRdb calls, TRBD1, cannot be checked with no DNA. From germline, CDR1 is SGHNT and CDR2 YYREEE (reference sequence). The CDR3 is made up of 15 amino acids. Together with reference TRBV5-4 and TRBJ2-7, the CDR3 gives the full variable domain: ETGVTQSPTHLIKTRGQQVTLRCSSQSGHNTVSWYQQALGQGPQFIFQYYREEENGRGNFPPRFSGLQFPNYSSELNVNALELDDSALYLCASSPDLLTAYEQYFGPGTRLTVT.

The V call is TRBV5-6, the J call TRBJ2-1; TCRdb returns TRBD2, unconfirmable since there is no DNA. This CDR3 is 13 amino acids long. Germline CDR1 reads SGHDT; CDR2 reads YYEEEE. CDR3 in amino acids: CASRYTSLREQFF.

The rearrangement links TRBV29-1 to TRBJ2-5; the TRBD1 assignment by TCRdb is unverifiable without DNA. This CDR3 is built from 14 residues. Per germline, CDR1 SQVTM and CDR2 ANQGSEA. This chain's CDR3 is CSVALDRGLETQYF.